This T cell receptor beta chain was observed in a study of T cells in lung cancer brain metastases (dated by TCRdb to the late 2010s). About the study as a whole: Of the 20 to 25 patients, over 15 had a history of tobacco use, with a median of 40 pack-years. A median age at first diagnosis of about 52 years was recorded for the patients, of whom eight or nine were male and under 12 were female. The cohort included 20 patients who provided 40 or so specimens, with each patient contributing one primary lung lesion and one brain metastasis. The primary and brain metastasis specimens were acquired a median of around 340 days apart. DNA integrity number averaged 3.8 in both primary and metastatic specimens, with no significant difference between sites. About 90% of the 20 patients received no interval therapy between primary and metastasis resection. The study compared TCR beta CDR3 repertoires between fully resected primary non-small cell lung cancers and paired brain metastases.

The CDR3 goes from the cysteine to the valine over 12 residues. Only CDR3 DNA remains: 36 bases, in frame from the first base. V drops 3 bases and J drops 3 bases, leaving 6 bases in between. In the germline V gene (reference sequence), CDR1 corresponds to MNHEY and CDR2 to SMNVEV. The full study reports these points: Most clones were found to be lesion-specific, and limited overlap was observed between paired lesions (mean Morisita index 0.23). DNA fragmentation in the FFPE samples may have kept the complete infiltrating T cell repertoire from being retrieved. It was not possible to control for the effects of preoperative corticosteroids on T cell infiltration in brain metastases. Significantly fewer unique productive clones were found in brain metastases than in paired primaries (median approximately 1,500 versus 4,300). In brain metastases, the ten most abundant clones accounted for a significantly larger fraction of the repertoire than in primaries, a finding that suggests clonal expansion.

Patients had resection either for delayed recurrence of a solitary brain metastasis or for synchronous oligometastatic disease. To avoid including cancers other than NSCLC, any patient with a history of multiple malignancies was excluded. Using marked H&E slides as a guide, tumor areas were macrodissected from five unstained 9 to 10 um sections that had been deparaffinized. All specimens were formalin-fixed and paraffin-embedded (FFPE). Genomic DNA was extracted using the AllPrep DNA/RNA FFPE Kit. Each sample received roughly 2 to 5.5 ug of genomic DNA as input, and the DNA input was kept equal within each pair of samples. TCR beta libraries were constructed with the immunoSEQ hsTCRbeta Kit, which uses multiplexed V and J gene primers in two PCR steps. The pooled libraries, together with positive and negative controls, were sequenced on an Illumina MiSeq running a 100-cycle paired-end protocol. The authors' analysis ran thus. Raw data were processed by the immunoSEQ vendor into normalized, annotated TCR beta repertoire reports. Richness was counted as unique clones by nucleotide sequence, and total richness was extrapolated with the iChao1 and Efron-Thisted estimators. Pielou's evenness, Simpson's index, top-ten clone proportional abundance, and Morisita overlap index were used to characterize and compare paired lesions. Held by TCRdb, this immuneACCESS table contains in-frame sequences only and omits some clones. Under half of the omission traces to an unresolved V gene where checked; the cause of the rest is unknown. The D gene and trimming were derived from the DNA, and the V and J assignments and clone size from that table. The sample table holds more than 750 clones, of which about 85% were seen once. Approximately 10% of the sample is taken by the ten largest.

Remarks on this clone: The antigen this receptor binds is unknown. No base-level quality is on record; no much larger clone is a single base apart.

The receptor was derived from a man in his 70s with non-small cell lung cancer that had spread to the brain. Sequences were obtained from tumor tissue from a brain metastasis. Sample cell subset or site, as interpreted from the label and publication: paired resected brain metastasis. The chain links TRBV27 with TRBJ2-7; too little of a D gene remains to name it. Read as DNA, the sequence is TGTGCCAGCAGTTTGGAACTCTACGAGCAGTACGTC. It encodes CASSLELYEQYV.